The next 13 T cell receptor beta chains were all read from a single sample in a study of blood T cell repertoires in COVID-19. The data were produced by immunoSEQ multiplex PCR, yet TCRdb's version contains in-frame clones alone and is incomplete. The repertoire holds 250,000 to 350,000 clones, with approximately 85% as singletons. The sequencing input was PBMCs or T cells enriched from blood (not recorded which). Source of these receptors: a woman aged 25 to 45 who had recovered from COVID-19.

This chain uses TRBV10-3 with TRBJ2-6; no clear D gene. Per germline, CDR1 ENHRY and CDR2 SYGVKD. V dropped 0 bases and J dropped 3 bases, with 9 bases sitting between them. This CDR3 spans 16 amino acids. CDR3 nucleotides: TGTGCCATCAGTGAGTCGGAGAAGTGTGGGGCCAACGTCCTGACTTTC. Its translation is CAISESEKCGANVLTF.

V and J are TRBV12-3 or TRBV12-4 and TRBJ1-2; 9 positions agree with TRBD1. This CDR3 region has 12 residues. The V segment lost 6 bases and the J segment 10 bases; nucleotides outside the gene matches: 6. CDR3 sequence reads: CASSWTGVDYTF. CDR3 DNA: TGTGCCAGCAGCTGGACAGGGGTGGACTACACCTTC.

CDR3 sequence (DNA): TGTGCCAGCAGCTTAGGAACTTCTGTCGGGGGGTTCGGTGGAAACACCATATATTTT. Encoded protein: CASSLGTSVGGFGGNTIYF. The rearrangement joins TRBV7-6 to TRBJ1-3; maybe TRBD1 (5 bases). This CDR3 region has 19 residues. CDR1 is SGHVS, CDR2 FNYEAQ, per germline. The ends were cut back, 1 base at V and 3 bases at J, with 22 bases in the middle.

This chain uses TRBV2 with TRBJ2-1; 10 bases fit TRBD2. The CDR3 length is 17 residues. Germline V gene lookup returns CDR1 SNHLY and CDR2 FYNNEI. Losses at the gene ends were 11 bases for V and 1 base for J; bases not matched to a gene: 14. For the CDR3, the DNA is TGTGCCTCAGCGGGACTAGCGCATTTACGTTCCTACAATGAGCAGTTCTTC. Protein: CASAGLAHLRSYNEQFF.

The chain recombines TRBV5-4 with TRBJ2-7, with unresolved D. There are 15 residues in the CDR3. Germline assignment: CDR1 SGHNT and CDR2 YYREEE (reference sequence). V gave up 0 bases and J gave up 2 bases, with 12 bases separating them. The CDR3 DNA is TGTGCCAGCAGCTTGGGGCGGATTAAACCCTACGAGCAGTACTTC. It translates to CASSLGRIKPYEQYF.

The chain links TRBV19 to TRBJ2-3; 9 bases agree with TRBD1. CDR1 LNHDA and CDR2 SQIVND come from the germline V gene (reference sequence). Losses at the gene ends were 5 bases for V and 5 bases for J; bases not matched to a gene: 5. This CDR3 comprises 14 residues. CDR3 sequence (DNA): TGTGCCAGTAGTCACGGGACAGGGCTAGATACGCAGTATTTT. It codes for CASSHGTGLDTQYF.

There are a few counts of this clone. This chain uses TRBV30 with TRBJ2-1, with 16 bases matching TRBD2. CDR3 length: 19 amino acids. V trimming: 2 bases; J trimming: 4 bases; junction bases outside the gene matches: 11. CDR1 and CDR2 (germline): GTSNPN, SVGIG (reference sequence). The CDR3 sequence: CAWSLAPGLAGGGYNEQFF. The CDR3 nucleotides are TGTGCCTGGAGTTTGGCTCCGGGACTAGCGGGAGGGGGTTACAATGAGCAGTTCTTC.

Here the CDR3 DNA reads TGTGCCAGCTCCCTCGACAGGGTCTATGGCTACACCTTC. Amino acid sequence: CASSLDRVYGYTF. This chain uses TRBV18 with TRBJ1-2; 7 positions agree with TRBD1. From germline, CDR1 is KGHSH and CDR2 LQKENI. The trim removed 6 bases at V and 4 bases at J, leaving 5 bases unmatched. This CDR3 has 13 amino acids.

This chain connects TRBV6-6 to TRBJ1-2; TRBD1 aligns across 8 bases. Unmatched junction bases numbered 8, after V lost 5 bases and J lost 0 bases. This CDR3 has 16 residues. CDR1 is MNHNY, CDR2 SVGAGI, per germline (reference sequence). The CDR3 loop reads CASSRSGTGPNYGYTF. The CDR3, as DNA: TGTGCCAGCAGTCGATCCGGGACAGGACCTAACTATGGCTACACCTTC.

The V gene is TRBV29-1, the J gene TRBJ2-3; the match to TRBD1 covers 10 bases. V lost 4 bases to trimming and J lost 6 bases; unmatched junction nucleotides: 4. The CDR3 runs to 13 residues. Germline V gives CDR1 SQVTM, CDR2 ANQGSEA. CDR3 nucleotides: TGCAGCGTTGTCGACAGGGGGCAGGATACGCAGTATTTT. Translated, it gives CSVVDRGQDTQYF.

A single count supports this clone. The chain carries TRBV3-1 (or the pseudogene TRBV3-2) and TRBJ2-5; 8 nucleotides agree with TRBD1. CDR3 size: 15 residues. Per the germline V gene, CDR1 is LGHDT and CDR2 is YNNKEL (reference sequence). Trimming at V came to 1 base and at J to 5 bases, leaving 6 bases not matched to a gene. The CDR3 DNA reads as TGTGCCAGCAGCCAAGTCCAGGGGGCTGGGGAGACCCAGTACTTC. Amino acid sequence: CASSQVQGAGETQYF.

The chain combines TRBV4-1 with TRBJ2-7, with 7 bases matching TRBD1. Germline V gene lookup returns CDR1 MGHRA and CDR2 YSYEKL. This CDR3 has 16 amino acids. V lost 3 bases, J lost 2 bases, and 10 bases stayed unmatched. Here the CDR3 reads CASSQIGGQPAYEQYF. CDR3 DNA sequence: TGCGCCAGCAGCCAGATAGGGGGACAGCCAGCCTACGAGCAGTACTTC.

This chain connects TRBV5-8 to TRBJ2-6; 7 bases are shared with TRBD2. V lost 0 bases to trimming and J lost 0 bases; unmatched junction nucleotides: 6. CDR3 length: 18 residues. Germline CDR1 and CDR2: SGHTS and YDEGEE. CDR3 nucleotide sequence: TGTGCCAGCAGCTTGGCCCGCCGGGACTACTCTGGGGCCAACGTCCTGACTTTC. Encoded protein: CASSLARRDYSGANVLTF. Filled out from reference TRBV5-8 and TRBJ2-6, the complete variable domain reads EAGVTQSPTHLIKTRGQQATLRCSPISGHTSVYWYQQALGLGLQFLLWYDEGEERNRGNFPPRFSGRQFPNYSSELNVNALELEDSALYLCASSLARRDYSGANVLTFGAGSRLTVL.